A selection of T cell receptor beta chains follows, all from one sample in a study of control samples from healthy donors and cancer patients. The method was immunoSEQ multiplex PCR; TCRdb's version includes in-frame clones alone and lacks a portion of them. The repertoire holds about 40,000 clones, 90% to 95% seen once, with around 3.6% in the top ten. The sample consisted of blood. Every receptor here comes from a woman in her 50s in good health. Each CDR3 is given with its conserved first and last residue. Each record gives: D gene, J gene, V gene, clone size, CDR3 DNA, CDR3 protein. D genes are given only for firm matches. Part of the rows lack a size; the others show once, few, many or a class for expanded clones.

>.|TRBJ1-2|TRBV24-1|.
TGTGCCACCAGTGATTTCTTCTATGGCTACACCTTC
CATSDFFYGYTF
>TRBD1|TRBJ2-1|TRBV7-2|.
TGTGCCAGCAGCCTTAGCTGGGACAGTTTATACAATGAGCAGTTCTTC
CASSLSWDSLYNEQFF
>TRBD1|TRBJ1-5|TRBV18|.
TGTGCCAGCTCCCTGACAGGGGGCGAGGAGCCCCAGCATTTT
CASSLTGGEEPQHF
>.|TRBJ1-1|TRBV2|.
TGTGCCAGCAGTGTAAACTCGAACACTGAAGCTTTCTTT
CASSVNSNTEAFF
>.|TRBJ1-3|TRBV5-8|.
TGTGCCAGCAGCCATGACCAGCTCTCTGGAAACACCATATATTTT
CASSHDQLSGNTIYF
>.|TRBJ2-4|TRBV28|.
TGTGCCAGCAGTGGGTTTGGGGCGGGCAAAAACATTCAGTACTTC
CASSGFGAGKNIQYF
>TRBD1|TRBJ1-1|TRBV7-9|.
TGTGCCAGCAGCTTTGGCCCAGGGACAGGGGATTTTGAAGCTTTCTTT
CASSFGPGTGDFEAFF
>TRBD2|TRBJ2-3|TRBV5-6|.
TGTGCCAGCAGCCTTGGACTAGCAGCAGATACGCAGTATTTT
CASSLGLAADTQYF
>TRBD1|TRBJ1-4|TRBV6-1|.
TGTGCCAGCAGTGAGGGGACAGGGAGTGAAAAACTGTTTTTT
CASSEGTGSEKLFF
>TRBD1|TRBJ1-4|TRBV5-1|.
TGCGCCAGCAGCCACGCAGGGGGCTCTAATGAAAAACTGTTTTTT
CASSHAGGSNEKLFF
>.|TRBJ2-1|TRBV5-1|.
TGCGCCAGCAGCTTGGCCGTCGTAGACAATGAGCAGTTCTTC
CASSLAVVDNEQFF
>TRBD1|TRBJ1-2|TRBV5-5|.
TGTGCCAGCAGCCCTAGACAGGGGGATGGCTACACCTTC
CASSPRQGDGYTF
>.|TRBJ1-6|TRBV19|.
TGTGCCAGTAGTAACCGGGACATGCACTATAATTCACCCCTCCACTTT
CASSNRDMHYNSPLHF
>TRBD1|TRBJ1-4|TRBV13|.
TGTGCCAGCAGCTTCGGAGACAGGGGGTACGAAAAACTGTTTTTT
CASSFGDRGYEKLFF
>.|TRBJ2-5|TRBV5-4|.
TGTGCCAGCAGCTTGGCAGGAACACAAGAGACCCAGTACTTC
CASSLAGTQETQYF
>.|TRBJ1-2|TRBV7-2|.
TGTGCCAGCAGCCCAATAGGGGGAGGGTATGGCTACACCTTC
CASSPIGGGYGYTF
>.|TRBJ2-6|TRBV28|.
TGTGCCAGCAGACCCACTAGTTTGCGGTTCGCTGGGGCCAACGTCCTGACTTTC
CASRPTSLRFAGANVLTF
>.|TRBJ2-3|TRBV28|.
TGTGCCAGCGCTTCTATGGATACGCAGTATTTT
CASASMDTQYF
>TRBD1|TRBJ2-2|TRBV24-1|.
TGTGCCACCAGTGATCTCCGAAAGGGGGCCTCCGGGGAGCTGTTTTTT
CATSDLRKGASGELFF
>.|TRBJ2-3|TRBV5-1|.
TGCGCCAGCAGCTTGGTGGGGGCACGGGGGAATACGCAGTATTTT
CASSLVGARGNTQYF
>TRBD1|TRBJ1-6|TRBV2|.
TGTGCCAGCACCCCAGGACAGGGGTTATATTCACCCCTCCACTTT
CASTPGQGLYSPLHF
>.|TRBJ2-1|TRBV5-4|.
TGTGCCAGCAGCTTCCTCCAGGGGTCCTACAATGAGCAGTTCTTC
CASSFLQGSYNEQFF
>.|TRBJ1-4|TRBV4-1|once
TGCGCCAGCAGCCAGGCCTACGGGACAACTAATGAAAAACTGTTTTTT
CASSQAYGTTNEKLFF
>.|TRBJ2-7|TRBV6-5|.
TGTGCCAGCAGTTCTAGGTCCGACCAATACGAGCAGTACTTC
CASSSRSDQYEQYF
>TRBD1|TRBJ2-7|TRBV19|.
TGTGCCAGTAGTCCCGGGACAGGGGTCGAGCAGTACTTC
CASSPGTGVEQYF
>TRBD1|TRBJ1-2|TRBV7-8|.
TGTGCCAGCAGCTCCTTCCGGGACAGAGCCCGCTATGGCTACACCTTC
CASSSFRDRARYGYTF
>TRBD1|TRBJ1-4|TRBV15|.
TGTGCCACCAGCCGAATGACAGGGAAGAGGGCGACTAATGAAAAACTGTTTTTT
CATSRMTGKRATNEKLFF
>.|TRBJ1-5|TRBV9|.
.
CASSVGRGTF
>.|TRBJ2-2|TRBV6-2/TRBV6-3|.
TGTGCCAGCAGTTCCCCCGGGGAGCTGTTTTTT
CASSSPGELFF
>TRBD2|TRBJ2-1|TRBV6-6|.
TGTGCCAGCAGCCGACTAGCGGGGGGGCCGCACAATGAGCAGTTCTTC
CASSRLAGGPHNEQFF
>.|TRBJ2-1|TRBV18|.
TGTGCCAGCTCACCAAGGGGGACCTACAATGAGCAGTTCTTC
CASSPRGTYNEQFF
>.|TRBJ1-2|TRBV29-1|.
TGCAGCACCTGGGGCGGAGTCTATGGCTACACCTTC
CSTWGGVYGYTF
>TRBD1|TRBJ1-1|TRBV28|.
TGTGCCAGCAGTTCCTCCGGGACAGGGTTGAACACTGAAGCTTTCTTT
CASSSSGTGLNTEAFF